This T cell receptor beta chain was captured in a study of blood T cells in healthy people across ages. This clonotype occurred many times. Then a second PCR, running about 6 to 12 cycles, was carried out with a sample-barcoded 5' primer and a J-beta primer mix. A single record per CDR3 protein comes from TCRdb applying MiXCR to the 5' RACE reads. The data show 590,000 or so distinct CDR3 sequences, roughly 30% seen once. This clonotype was sampled from a woman aged 80 or over in good health. The specimen was blood.

The CDR3 DNA follows: TGTGCCAGCAGTAAAGACAGGGGATCAGAGACCCAGTACTTC. Amino acids: CASSKDRGSETQYF. The gene calls are TRBV2 and TRBJ2-5; 8 nucleotides match TRBD1. Unmatched junction bases numbered 6, after V lost 5 bases and J lost 4 bases. CDR1 is SNHLY, CDR2 FYNNEI, per germline. The CDR3 loop spans 14 amino acids.